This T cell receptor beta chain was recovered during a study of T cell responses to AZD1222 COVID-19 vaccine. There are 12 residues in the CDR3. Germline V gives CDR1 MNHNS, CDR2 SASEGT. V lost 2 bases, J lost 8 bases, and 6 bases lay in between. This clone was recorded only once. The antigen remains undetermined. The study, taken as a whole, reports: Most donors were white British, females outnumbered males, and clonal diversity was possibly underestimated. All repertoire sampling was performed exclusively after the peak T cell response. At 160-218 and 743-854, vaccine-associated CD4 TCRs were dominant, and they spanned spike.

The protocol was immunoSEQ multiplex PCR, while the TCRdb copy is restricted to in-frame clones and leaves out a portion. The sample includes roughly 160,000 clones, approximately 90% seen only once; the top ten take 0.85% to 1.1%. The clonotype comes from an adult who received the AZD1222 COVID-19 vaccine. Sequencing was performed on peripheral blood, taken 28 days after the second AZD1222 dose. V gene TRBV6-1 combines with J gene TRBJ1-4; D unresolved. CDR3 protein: CASSETGEKLFF. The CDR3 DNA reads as TGTGCCAGCAGTGAAACGGGAGAAAAACTGTTTTTT.